Below, one T cell receptor (beta chain) is given with its context. This entry belongs to a study of blood T cell repertoires in COVID-19. Overall study: COVID-19 samples, acute and convalescent, were from the United States, Italy and Spain.

CDR3 size: 15 residues. Unmatched junction bases numbered 9, after V lost 4 bases and J lost 15 bases. The germline V gene encodes CDR1 MNHEY and CDR2 SVGEGT. The assay was immunoSEQ multiplex PCR, and TCRdb's table has in-frame clones only and misses some. This sample has approximately 50,000 clones; more than 80% occur once, and the top ten carry about 30%. The sample was peripheral blood. The rearrangement joins TRBV6-2 or TRBV6-3 to TRBJ2-1; the match to TRBD2 covers 16 bases. The source is a man aged 55 to 70 with COVID-19, enrolled during active disease. The DNA of the CDR3 is TGTGCCAGCAGTTCGGGGACTAGCGGGAGGGCCGGGGGGTTCTTC. Translating it yields CASSSGTSGRAGGFF.